This is a list of T cell receptor beta chains from one sample in a study of T cell responses to AZD1222 COVID-19 vaccine. Assay used: immunoSEQ multiplex PCR; TCRdb lists only in-frame clones, some missing. There are 100,000 to 150,000 clones in the sample; about nine tenths occur only once, and less than 2% lies in the top ten. The material was peripheral blood, obtained 28 days after the second AZD1222 dose. These receptors came from an adult who received the AZD1222 COVID-19 vaccine. Each CDR3 is given with its conserved first and last residue. A D gene is named only where the DNA matches it firmly. A row's size may be missing; if present it is once, few, many or a size class.

CDR3 protein	CDR3 DNA	clone size	V gene	J gene	D gene
CASKETGGYGYTF	TGTGCCAGTAAGGAGACAGGGGGCTATGGCTACACCTTC	-	TRBV19	TRBJ1-2	TRBD1
CASSPRLAGFGNEQFF	TGTGCCAGCAGCCCACGACTAGCGGGATTTGGCAATGAGCAGTTCTTC	-	TRBV6-2/TRBV6-3	TRBJ2-1	TRBD2
CAIGRGNSPLHF	TGTGCCATCGGTCGAGGGAACTCACCCCTCCACTTT	-	TRBV10-3	TRBJ1-6	-
CASSHGTGNTEAFF	TGTGCCAGCAGTCACGGGACAGGGAACACTGAAGCTTTCTTT	-	TRBV6-6	TRBJ1-1	TRBD1
CATSLREAGTGELFF	TGTGCCACCAGTTTGCGGGAGGCGGGCACCGGGGAGCTGTTTTTT	-	TRBV24-1	TRBJ2-2	TRBD2
CASSYRRGREAFF	TGTGCCAGCAGTTACCGTAGAGGCCGGGAGGCTTTCTTT	-	TRBV6-5	TRBJ1-1	-
CASSWTYGRLYGYTF	TGTGCCAGCTCTTGGACCTATGGGAGACTCTATGGCTACACCTTC	-	TRBV28	TRBJ1-2	-
CASSLGGGELFF	TGCGCCAGCAGCTTGGGGGGCGGGGAGCTGTTTTTT	-	TRBV5-1	TRBJ2-2	-
CASSATTQGTGTDTQYF	TGTGCCAGCTCGGCCACTACCCAGGGGACCGGCACAGATACGCAGTATTTT	-	TRBV18	TRBJ2-3	-
CASSQWAGTEAFF	TGTGCCAGCAGCCAATGGGCAGGAACTGAAGCTTTCTTT	-	TRBV16	TRBJ1-1	-
CASSPVWLAGKQGQFF	TGTGCCAGCAGCCCGGTTTGGCTAGCGGGGAAACAGGGGCAGTTCTTC	-	TRBV12-1	TRBJ2-1	-
CASSVGGQSGNTIYF	TGTGCCAGCAGCGTAGGGGGCCAGTCTGGAAACACCATATATTTT	-	TRBV9	TRBJ1-3	-
CASSLAGSYNEQFF	TGTGCCAGCAGCTTGGCAGGCTCCTACAATGAGCAGTTCTTC	once	TRBV13	TRBJ2-1	-
CASSPGEKGNTIYF	TGTGCCAGCAGTCCAGGGGAAAAAGGAAACACCATATATTTT	once	TRBV6-2/TRBV6-3	TRBJ1-3	-
CASSRLAAGGTDTQYF	TGTGCCAGCAGTCGACTAGCGGCTGGGGGCACAGATACGCAGTATTTT	-	TRBV6-6	TRBJ2-3	TRBD2
CASSVQGAGYGYTF	TGTGCCAGCAGCGTACAGGGGGCTGGCTATGGCTACACCTTC	-	TRBV5-4	TRBJ1-2	TRBD1
CASSYDARGEKLFF	TGTGCCAGCAGTTATGACGCCAGAGGTGAAAAACTGTTTTTT	-	TRBV6-6	TRBJ1-4	-
CASSLMPGGATDTQYF	TGTGCCAGCAGCTTAATGCCAGGAGGGGCCACAGATACGCAGTATTTT	-	TRBV7-3	TRBJ2-3	-
CASSEYSGSLTDTQYF	TGTGCCAGCAGCGAGTACAGCGGGAGTCTGACAGATACGCAGTATTTT	-	TRBV7-9	TRBJ2-3	TRBD2
CASSGTGSLATNEKLFF	TGTGCCAGCAGCGGGACAGGAAGCCTTGCAACTAATGAAAAACTGTTTTTT	-	TRBV9	TRBJ1-4	TRBD1
CASSRTGSGHGELFF	TGTGCCAGCTCACGGACAGGGTCTGGGCACGGGGAGCTGTTTTTT	-	TRBV18	TRBJ2-2	TRBD1
CAIGSLLGGPDTQYF	TGTGCCATCGGTTCATTGTTGGGGGGCCCAGATACGCAGTATTTT	once	TRBV10-3	TRBJ2-3	-
CASSPPSDTEAFF	TGTGCCAGCTCACCACCCTCAGACACTGAAGCTTTCTTT	-	TRBV18	TRBJ1-1	-
CASSYAGPQPQHF	TGTGCCAGCAGCTACGCGGGCCCGCAGCCCCAGCATTTT	-	TRBV7-8	TRBJ1-5	-